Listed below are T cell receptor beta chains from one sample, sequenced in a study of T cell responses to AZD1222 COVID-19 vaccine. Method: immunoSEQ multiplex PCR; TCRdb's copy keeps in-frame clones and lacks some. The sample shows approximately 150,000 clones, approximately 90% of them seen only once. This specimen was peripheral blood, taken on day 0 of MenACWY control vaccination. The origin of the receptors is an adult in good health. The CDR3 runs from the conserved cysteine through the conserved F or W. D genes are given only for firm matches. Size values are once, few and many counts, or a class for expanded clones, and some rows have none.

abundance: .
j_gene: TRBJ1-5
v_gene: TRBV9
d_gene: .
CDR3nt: TGTGCCAGCAGCCTCAACGCCAGGGGCGATCAGCCCCAGCATTTT
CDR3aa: CASSLNARGDQPQHF

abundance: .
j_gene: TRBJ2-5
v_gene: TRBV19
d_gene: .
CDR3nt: TGTGCCAGTAGTACCGGGGACTACCAAGAGACCCAGTACTTC
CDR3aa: CASSTGDYQETQYF

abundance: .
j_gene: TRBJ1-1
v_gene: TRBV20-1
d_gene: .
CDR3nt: TGCAGTGCTGGGGCGGGGGAAACCGCTTTCTTT
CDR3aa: CSAGAGETAFF

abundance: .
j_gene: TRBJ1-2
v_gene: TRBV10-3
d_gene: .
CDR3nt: TGTGCCATCAGTGAGCGGGCAGAATATGGCTACACCTTC
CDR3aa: CAISERAEYGYTF

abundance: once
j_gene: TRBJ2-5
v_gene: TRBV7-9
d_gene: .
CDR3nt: TGTGCCAGCAGCCCCGCGTTCGGCGGGCAAGAGACCCAGTACTTC
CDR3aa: CASSPAFGGQETQYF

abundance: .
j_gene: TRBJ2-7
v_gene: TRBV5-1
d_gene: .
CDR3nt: TGCGCCAGCAGCACCCATAGCGGTACCTCCTACGAGCAGTACTTC
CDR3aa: CASSTHSGTSYEQYF

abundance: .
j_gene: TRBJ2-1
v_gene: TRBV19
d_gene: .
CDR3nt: TGTGCCAGTAGTATTGCAACGTTGAACAATGAGCAGTTCTTC
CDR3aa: CASSIATLNNEQFF

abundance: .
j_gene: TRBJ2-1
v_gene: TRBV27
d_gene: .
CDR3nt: TGTGCCAGCAGTTTTCTACAGGTCGGCAATAATGAGCAGTTCTTC
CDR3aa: CASSFLQVGNNEQFF

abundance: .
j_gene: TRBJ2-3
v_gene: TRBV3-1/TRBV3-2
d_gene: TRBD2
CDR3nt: TGTGCCAGCAGCCTCACTAGCGGGACAACAGATACGCAGTATTTT
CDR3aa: CASSLTSGTTDTQYF

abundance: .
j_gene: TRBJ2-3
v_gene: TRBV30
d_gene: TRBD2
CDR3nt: TGTGCCTGGAGCCAGGGGCTAGCGGGAGAATTAGATACGCAGTATTTT
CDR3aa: CAWSQGLAGELDTQYF

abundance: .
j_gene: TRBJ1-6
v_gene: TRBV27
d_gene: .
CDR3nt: TGTGCCAGCAGTTTAGGGCGGGCTCATTCACCCCTCCACTTT
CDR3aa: CASSLGRAHSPLHF

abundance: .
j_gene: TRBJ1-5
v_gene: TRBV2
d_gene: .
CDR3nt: TGTGCCAGCCGTGACAGGCGAATGGAACCCCAGCATTTT
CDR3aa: CASRDRRMEPQHF

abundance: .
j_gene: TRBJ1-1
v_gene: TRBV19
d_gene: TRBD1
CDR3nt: TGTGCCAGTAGGAGGGGACAGCTAAGGAAGACTGAAGCTTTCTTT
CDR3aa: CASRRGQLRKTEAFF

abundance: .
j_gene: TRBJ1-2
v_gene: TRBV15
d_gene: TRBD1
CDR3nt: TGTGCCACCAGCAGATCCGGACAGGCTTCCTATGGCTACACCTTC
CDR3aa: CATSRSGQASYGYTF

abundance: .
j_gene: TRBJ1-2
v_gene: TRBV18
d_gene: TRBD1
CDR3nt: TGTGCCAGCTCACTAGGACAGGGGCGGTTCGATGGCTACACCTTC
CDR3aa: CASSLGQGRFDGYTF

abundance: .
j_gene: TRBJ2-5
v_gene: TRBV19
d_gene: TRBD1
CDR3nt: TGTGCCAGTAGTACCGACAGGGTGGGGGCCCAGTACTTC
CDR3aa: CASSTDRVGAQYF

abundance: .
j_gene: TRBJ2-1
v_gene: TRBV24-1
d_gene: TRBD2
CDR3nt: TGTGCCACCAGTGACCGTGACAGCGGGAGACTAAATGAGCAGTTCTTC
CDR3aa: CATSDRDSGRLNEQFF

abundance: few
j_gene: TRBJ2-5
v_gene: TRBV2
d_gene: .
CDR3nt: TGTGCCAGCAGTCAAGAGACCCAGTACTTC
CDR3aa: CASSQETQYF

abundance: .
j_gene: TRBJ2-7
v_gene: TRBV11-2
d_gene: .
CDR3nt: TGTGCCAGCAGCTTAGGAGGAGGGTACAACTACGAGCAGTACTTC
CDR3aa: CASSLGGGYNYEQYF

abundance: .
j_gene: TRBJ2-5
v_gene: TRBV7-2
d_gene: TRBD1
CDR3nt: TGTGCCAGCAGCCAACCGGGACAGGGGGTTTTACAGTACTTC
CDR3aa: CASSQPGQGVLQYF

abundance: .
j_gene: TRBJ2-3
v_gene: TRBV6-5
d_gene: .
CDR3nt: TGTGCCAGCAGTTACTCGGGTACGCAGTATTTT
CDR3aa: CASSYSGTQYF

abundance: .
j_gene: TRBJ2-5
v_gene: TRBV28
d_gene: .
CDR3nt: TGTGCCAGCAGTTTATGGAATACGGAGCAAGAGACCCAGTACTTC
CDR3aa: CASSLWNTEQETQYF

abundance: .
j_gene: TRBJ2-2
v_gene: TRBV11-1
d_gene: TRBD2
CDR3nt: TGTGCCAGCAGCTTAGCGGGACTAGCATCCGGGGAGCTGTTTTTT
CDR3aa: CASSLAGLASGELFF

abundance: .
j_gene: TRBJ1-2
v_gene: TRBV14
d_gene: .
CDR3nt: TGTGCCAGCAGCCAGGGGAGAGACGGCTACACCTTC
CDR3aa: CASSQGRDGYTF

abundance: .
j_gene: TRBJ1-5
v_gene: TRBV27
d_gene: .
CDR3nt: TGCATACGAACTCCGGGACTGAGGTATAGCAATCAGCCCCAGCATTTT
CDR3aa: CIRTPGLRYSNQPQHF

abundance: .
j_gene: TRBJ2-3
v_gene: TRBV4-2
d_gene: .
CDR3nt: TGTGCCAGCAGCCAAGGTACAGGCACAGATACGCAGTATTTT
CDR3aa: CASSQGTGTDTQYF

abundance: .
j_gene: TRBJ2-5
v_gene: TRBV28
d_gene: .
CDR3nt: TGTGCCAGCAGGTCCGGGAGCCCCCGGGGAGAGACCCAGTACTTC
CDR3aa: CASRSGSPRGETQYF

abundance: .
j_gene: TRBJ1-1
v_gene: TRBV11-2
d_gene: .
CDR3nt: TGTGCCAGCAGCCCCAATTTGGGGTCCACTGAAGCTTTCTTT
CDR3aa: CASSPNLGSTEAFF

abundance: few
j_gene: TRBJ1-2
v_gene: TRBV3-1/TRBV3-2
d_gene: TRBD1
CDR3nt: TGTGCCAGCAGCGGAAAGGGACAGGAGAACTATGGCTACACCTTC
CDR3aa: CASSGKGQENYGYTF

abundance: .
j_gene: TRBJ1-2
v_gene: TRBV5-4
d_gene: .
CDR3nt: TGTGCCAGCACTAACCCCGACATTGATGGCTACACCTTC
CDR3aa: CASTNPDIDGYTF

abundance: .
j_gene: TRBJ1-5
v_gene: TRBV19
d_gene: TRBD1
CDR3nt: TGTGCCAGTAGCGGGACAGGGGGCGGCCAGCCCCAGCATTTT
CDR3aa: CASSGTGGGQPQHF

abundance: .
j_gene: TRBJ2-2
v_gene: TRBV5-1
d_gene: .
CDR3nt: TGCGCCAGCAGCTTGGAGAAGAACACCGGGGAGCTGTTTTTT
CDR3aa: CASSLEKNTGELFF

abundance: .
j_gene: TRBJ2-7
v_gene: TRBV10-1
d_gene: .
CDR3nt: TGCGCCAGCAGTTGGGGGGGCCCGGAGGGGGAGCCCTACGAGCAGTACTTC
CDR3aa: CASSWGGPEGEPYEQYF

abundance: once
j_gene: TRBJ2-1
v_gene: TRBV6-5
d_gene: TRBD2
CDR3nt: TGTGCCAGCAGTTACAAACTAGCGGATGGTGAGCAGTTCTTC
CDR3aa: CASSYKLADGEQFF

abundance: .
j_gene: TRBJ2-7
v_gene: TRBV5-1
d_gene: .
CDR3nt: TGCGCCAGCAGCTCGAGACTAACCTACGAGCAGTACTTC
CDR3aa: CASSSRLTYEQYF

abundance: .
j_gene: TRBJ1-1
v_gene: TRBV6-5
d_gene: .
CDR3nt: TGTGCCAGCCGCGGGCGGGGTACGAACACTGAAGCTTTCTTT
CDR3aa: CASRGRGTNTEAFF

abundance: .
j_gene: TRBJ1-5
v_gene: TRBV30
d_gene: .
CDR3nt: TGTGCCTGGGGTAAGGACGGTAGCAATCAGCCCCAGCATTTT
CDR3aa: CAWGKDGSNQPQHF

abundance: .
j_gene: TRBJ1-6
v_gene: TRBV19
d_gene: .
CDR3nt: TGTGCCAGTAGTATAGGGGGATATAATTCACCCCTCCACTTT
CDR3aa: CASSIGGYNSPLHF

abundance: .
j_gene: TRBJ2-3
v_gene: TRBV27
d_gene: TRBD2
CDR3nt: TGTGCCAGCAGTCACAGACTAGCGGGGACGAGAGATACGCAGTATTTT
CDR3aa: CASSHRLAGTRDTQYF

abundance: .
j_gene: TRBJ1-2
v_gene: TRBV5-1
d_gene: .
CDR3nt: TGCGCCAGCAGCTACGACAGCGAGGGGTCTAACTATGGCTACACCTTC
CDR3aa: CASSYDSEGSNYGYTF

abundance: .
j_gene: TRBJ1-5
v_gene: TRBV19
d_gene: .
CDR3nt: TGTGCCAGTAGTATAGCCCCAAATCAGCCCCAGCATTTT
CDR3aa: CASSIAPNQPQHF